Below, 14 T cell receptor beta chains from the same sample are listed, as sequenced in a study of cytomegalovirus exposure and HLA in healthy donors. The PCR ran on 60 Vbeta and 13 Jbeta primers. Some clones are missing from TCRdb's copy, which holds only in-frame ones; the method was immunoSEQ multiplex PCR. The sample lists under 150,000 clones, about three quarters occurring once. The sequenced material came from PBMCs. Receptors were obtained from a male donor in good health and CMV-seropositive.

The V call is TRBV30, the J call TRBJ2-5, with TRBD2 identical over 7 bases. The better agreement between TRBJ2-7 and the DNA end casts doubt on the J call. The CDR3 runs to 13 residues. The germline gives CDR1 GTSNPN, CDR2 SVGIG (reference sequence). This chain's CDR3 is CAWSALASYEQYF. The CDR3 bases are TGTGCCTGGAGTGCACTAGCGAGCTACGAGCAGTACTTC.

This clone was recorded a few times. The rearrangement joins TRBV4-3 to TRBJ1-2; no clear D. The germline V gene encodes CDR1 LGHNA and CDR2 YSLEER. V was trimmed by 1 base and J by 1 base, leaving 13 bases between them. The CDR3 sequence is 16 residues long. CDR3: CASSQGPNEVNYGYTF. Here the CDR3 DNA reads TGCGCCAGCAGCCAAGGGCCCAATGAGGTTAACTATGGCTACACCTTC.

V usage is TRBV30 and J usage is TRBJ2-2, with 10 bases fitting TRBD1. The V gene end was trimmed by 8 bases and the J gene end by 6 bases; junction bases not matched to a gene: 18. There are 17 residues in the CDR3. Germline CDR1 and CDR2: GTSNPN and SVGIG (reference sequence). CDR3 protein: CAQYPSPRDRGSGELFF. In DNA form, the CDR3 reads TGTGCCCAATACCCGAGTCCACGGGACAGGGGATCCGGGGAGCTGTTTTTT.

This chain joins TRBV9 and TRBJ1-1; TRBD1 is a possible D gene (5 bases). Trimming removed 3 bases from V and 3 bases from J, with 15 bases in between. This CDR3 spans 15 amino acids. CDR1 SGDLS and CDR2 YYNGEE come from the germline V gene. The CDR3 nucleotides read TGTGCCAGCAGCGATCACCAGGGCTGGGACACTGAAGCTTTCTTT. Amino acid sequence: CASSDHQGWDTEAFF.

The chain couples TRBV19 to TRBJ2-7; D may be TRBD2 (6 bases). With 4 bases removed from V and 3 bases from J, the gap between germline ends came to 16 bases. Germline V gene lookup returns CDR1 LNHDA and CDR2 SQIVND (reference sequence). The CDR3 consists of 15 residues. CDR3 loop: CASSSRTGVSYEQYF. The CDR3 DNA reads as TGTGCCAGTAGTAGCCGGACGGGGGTTAGCTACGAGCAGTACTTC.

This chain joins TRBV4-1 and TRBJ1-6; D gene ambiguous. V lost 0 bases to trimming and J lost 15 bases, with 9 bases between them. This CDR3 contains 12 residues. Germline V gene sequence: CDR1 MGHRA, CDR2 YSYEKL. CDR3 sequence reads: CASSQDRDFLHF. DNA for the CDR3: TGCGCCAGCAGCCAAGATAGAGACTTCCTCCACTTT.

The chain joins TRBV27 to TRBJ2-7; 10 bases are shared with TRBD2. Germline CDR1 is MNHEY and CDR2 is SMNVEV (reference sequence). V was pared by 2 bases and J by 0 bases, with 4 bases of the junction left unmatched. The CDR3 sequence is 16 residues long. The CDR3 bases are TGTGCCAGCAGTTTAGAGGCTAGCGGGAGCTCCTACGAGCAGTACTTC. Protein product: CASSLEASGSSYEQYF.

The rearrangement uses TRBV7-8 and TRBJ1-1; tentatively, D is TRBD1 (6 bases). Germline V gene sequence: CDR1 SGHVS, CDR2 FQNEAQ. CDR3 size: 14 residues. Trimming removed 5 bases from V and 5 bases from J, with 15 bases in between. The CDR3 here is CASSTTGRETEAFF. CDR3 bases: TGTGCCAGCAGCACCACAGGGCGCGAGACTGAAGCTTTCTTT.

This chain links TRBV2 with TRBJ1-2; D ambiguous. Trimming left V 9 bases short and J 0 bases short, with 11 bases between. CDR1 is SNHLY, CDR2 FYNNEI, per germline. The CDR3 sequence is 13 residues long. The CDR3 sequence: CASTDSANYGYTF. CDR3 coding DNA: TGTGCCAGTACGGACTCAGCTAACTATGGCTACACCTTC.

In its sample, this clone was seen once. The J gene is TRBJ1-2, the V gene TRBV6-5; 9 positions match TRBD1. CDR3 size: 15 residues. The germline V gene encodes CDR1 MNHEY and CDR2 SVGAGI. J lost 5 bases, V lost 1 base, and 5 bases had no gene match. CDR3 coding DNA: TGTGCCAGCAGTTACTTTGGGGACAGGGATTATGGCTACACCTTC. It specifies CASSYFGDRDYGYTF.

This clone was seen just once. The chain carries TRBV19 and TRBJ2-2; 12 bases are a match to TRBD2. Losses at the gene ends were 5 bases for V and 6 bases for J; bases not matched to a gene: 7. Looked up from germline, CDR1 is LNHDA and CDR2 is SQIVND (reference sequence). The CDR3 is made up of 16 amino acids. As DNA, the CDR3 is TGTGCCAGTAGTCCTCAGACTAGCGGGGGATCCGGGGAGCTGTTTTTT. The encoded protein is CASSPQTSGGSGELFF. Complete variable domain (other parts from reference TRBV19 and TRBJ2-2): DGGITQSPKYLFRKEGQNVTLSCEQNLNHDAMYWYRQDPGQGLRLIYYSQIVNDFQKGDIAEGYSVSREKKESFPLTVTSAQKNPTAFYLCASSPQTSGGSGELFFGEGSRLTVL.

V is TRBV29-1 and J is TRBJ1-1; 7 bases match TRBD1. Germline V gives CDR1 SQVTM, CDR2 ANQGSEA. CDR3 length equals 11 residues. The J segment lost 10 bases and the V segment lost 6 bases, leaving 8 bases of the junction unmatched. The DNA of the CDR3 is TGCAGCGTCGGACGGGACAGAGGAGCTTTCTTT. Amino acid sequence: CSVGRDRGAFF. The full variable domain, completed using reference TRBV29-1 and TRBJ1-1, is SAVISQKPSRDICQRGTSLTIQCQVDSQVTMMFWYRQQPGQSLTLIATANQGSEATYESGFVIDKFPISRPNLTFSTLTVSNMSPEDSSIYLCSVGRDRGAFFGQGTRLTVV.

The sample holds one count of this clone. The CDR3 DNA is TGTGCCAGCAGTTACTCGAAGACAGCTAATAACTATGGCTACACCTTC. Translation: CASSYSKTANNYGYTF. The chain links TRBV6-6 to TRBJ1-2; possibly TRBD1 for D (5 bases). Germline values: CDR1 MNHNY, CDR2 SVGAGI (reference sequence). V was trimmed by 0 bases and J by 1 base, leaving 12 bases between them. The CDR3 spans 16 residues.

The chain has TRBV5-1 and TRBJ1-5; 8 bases fit TRBD1. The germline V gene encodes CDR1 SGHRS and CDR2 YFSETQ. The trim removed 4 bases at V and 4 bases at J, leaving 7 bases unmatched. The CDR3 covers 15 residues. The CDR3 DNA follows: TGCGCCAGCAGCGCGCGGACAGGGTTGAATCAGCCCCAGCATTTT. Translating gives CASSARTGLNQPQHF.